This entry lists 16 T cell receptor beta chains sequenced from one sample in a study of a mutant IDH1 vaccine in newly diagnosed glioma. Their antigens remain unidentified. Profiling relied on immunoSEQ multiplex PCR, and the TCRdb table lists in-frame clones only, not all of them. The sample comprises fewer than 45,000 clones, roughly 84% of which are singletons, and about 2.2% rests with the top ten. Regarding time point: week 11, during vaccination. Vaccinated patients received 300 ug of mutant IDH1 20-mer peptide per dose, with topical imiquimod. The sequencing here drew on PBMCs, taken from a glioma patient whose treatment included an IDH1 peptide vaccine. The receptors here all came from a man in his forties with glioma.

This rearrangement joins TRBV4-1 to TRBJ2-3; D gene unclear. CDR3 size: 12 residues. V lost 4 bases and J 6 bases, leaving 8 bases between the germline ends. Germline V gene sequence: CDR1 MGHRA, CDR2 YSYEKL. DNA of the CDR3: TGCGCCAGCAGCCCCCAGAGGGATACGCAGTATTTT. Protein: CASSPQRDTQYF.

This chain links TRBV7-2 with TRBJ2-7; 7 bases are shared with TRBD1. Germline CDR1 and CDR2: SGHTA and FQGNSA. The CDR3 is 15 residues long. V gave up 4 bases and J gave up 4 bases; unmatched junction bases: 10. CDR3 coding DNA: TGTGCCAGCAGCTCTCCGGGACAGAGTGTATACGAGCAGTACTTC. Protein product: CASSSPGQSVYEQYF. The variable domain in full, with the rest retrieved from reference TRBV7-2 and TRBJ2-7, is GAGVSQSPSNKVTEKGKDVELRCDPISGHTALYWYRQSLGQGLEFLIYFQGNSAPDKSGLPSDRFSAERTGGSVSTLTIQRTQQEDSAVYLCASSSPGQSVYEQYFGPGTRLTVT.

A single count supports this clone. The chain has TRBV5-4 and TRBJ1-3, with D possibly TRBD1 on 6 matching bases. CDR3 length equals 16 residues. V was clipped by 3 bases and J by 4 bases, with 17 bases between them. The germline CDR1 and CDR2 sequences are SGHNT and YYREEE (reference sequence). CDR3 in DNA: TGTGCCAGCAGCTACCAATCACAGGGACGGGGAAACACCATATATTTT. It codes for CASSYQSQGRGNTIYF.

The chain employs TRBV5-1 and TRBJ2-5; TRBD1 matches at 10 bases. The CDR3 sequence is 16 residues long. The V and J ends lost 0 bases and 7 bases, in that order; junction bases with no gene match: 9. Germline CDR1 SGHRS, CDR2 YFSETQ. DNA for the CDR3: TGCGCCAGCAGCTTGGCGGGGACAGGGGCGACAGGGACCCAGTACTTC. Protein sequence: CASSLAGTGATGTQYF.

V is TRBV29-1 and J is TRBJ1-1, with 9 positions matching TRBD1. The V gene's germline CDR1 is SQVTM and CDR2 ANQGSEA. The V gene end was trimmed by 7 bases and the J gene end by 4 bases; junction bases not matched to a gene: 4. CDR3 length: 12 residues. CDR3 residues: CSARGQGTEAFF. The CDR3 nucleotides read TGCAGCGCCAGGGGACAGGGCACTGAAGCTTTCTTT.

Relative to its sample, this clone is medium-sized. The genes are TRBV19 and TRBJ1-5; possible D gene TRBD1, 6 bases. Germline CDR1 is LNHDA and CDR2 is SQIVND (reference sequence). V lost 8 bases, J lost 4 bases, and 9 bases lay in between. This CDR3 contains 12 residues. The CDR3, as DNA: TGTGCCAGTCTTCAGGGGAATCAGCCCCAGCATTTT. Amino acids: CASLQGNQPQHF.

The CDR3 DNA reads TGCAGTGCAACCCGACAGGGGGCGCAGTACTTC. Translating it yields CSATRQGAQYF. V and J are TRBV20-1 and TRBJ2-7; 10 nucleotides align to TRBD1. This CDR3 has 11 amino acids. Germline V gives CDR1 DFQATT, CDR2 SNEGSKA (reference sequence). V lost 6 bases and J lost 9; bases outside the gene matches: 5.

This clone came up once. The chain uses TRBV19 and TRBJ2-7; 7 positions agree with TRBD1. The V gene's germline CDR1 is LNHDA and CDR2 SQIVND (reference sequence). J was trimmed by 4 bases and V by 4 bases; bases with no gene match: 7. The CDR3 is made up of 14 amino acids. This chain's CDR3 is CASSTGTEKYEQYF. For the CDR3, the DNA is TGTGCCAGTAGTACCGGGACAGAGAAGTACGAGCAGTACTTC.

This clone appeared a single time. CDR3 in amino acids: CASSAQYNQPQHF. DNA for the CDR3: TGTGCCAGCAGTGCTCAGTACAATCAGCCCCAGCATTTT. This rearrangement joins TRBV6-1 to TRBJ1-5; D is uncertain. CDR1 is MNHNS and CDR2 is SASEGT in the germline V gene. This CDR3 is built from 13 residues. V was pared by 4 bases and J by 3 bases, with 7 bases between.

This chain joins TRBV6-5 and TRBJ2-4; 7 bases line up with TRBD2. Germline loops: CDR1 MNHEY, CDR2 SVGAGI. V was clipped by 4 bases and J by 9 bases; unmatched bases: 6. The CDR3 spans 13 residues. DNA for the CDR3: TGTGCCAGCAGTTCTCCGACTAGCCTCATTCAGTACTTC. This translates into CASSSPTSLIQYF.

V usage is TRBV5-1 and J usage is TRBJ1-4; TRBD1 matches 7 bases. The ends lost 3 bases at V and 8 bases at J; junction bases unmatched: 7. The CDR3 is 14 residues long. Per germline, CDR1 SGHRS and CDR2 YFSETQ. This CDR3 reads CASSSAGGTEKLFF. The CDR3 DNA sequence: TGCGCCAGCAGCTCGGCAGGGGGGACCGAAAAACTGTTTTTT.

The chain combines TRBV27 with TRBJ2-2; 8 nucleotides line up with TRBD1. The CDR3 is 14 residues long. Germline V gives CDR1 MNHEY, CDR2 SMNVEV (reference sequence). Trimming removed 9 bases from V and 4 bases from J; junction bases left unmatched: 7. In nucleotides, the CDR3 is TGTGCCAGTAGGGGACAGGCGACCACCGGGGAGCTGTTTTTT. It yields the protein CASRGQATTGELFF.

This chain joins TRBV18 and TRBJ1-1; TRBD1 is a possible D gene (6 bases). Trimming removed 2 bases at V and 0 bases at J, with 10 bases between. The CDR3 runs 15 residues. Germline CDR1 KGHSH, CDR2 LQKENI. The CDR3 reads CASSPNGQMNTEAFF. The DNA of the CDR3 is TGTGCCAGCTCACCAAATGGACAGATGAACACTGAAGCTTTCTTT.

The CDR3 DNA reads as TGTGCCAGTAGTGGTCGACAGGCCCATACACACAATGAGCAGTTCTTC. Protein: CASSGRQAHTHNEQFF. The V call is TRBV19, the J call TRBJ2-1; TRBD1 might be the D (6 bases). V dropped 5 bases and J dropped 5 bases, with 19 bases sitting between them. This CDR3 spans 16 amino acids. Germline loops: CDR1 LNHDA, CDR2 SQIVND (reference sequence).

This clone was picked up a small number of times. CDR3 amino acids: CASRSSGSSYNEQFF. CDR3 bases: TGTGCCAGCAGGTCTAGCGGCAGCTCCTACAATGAGCAGTTCTTC. The chain uses TRBV7-2 and TRBJ2-1; 7 bases fit TRBD2. The CDR3 is 15 residues long. Germline V gives CDR1 SGHTA, CDR2 FQGNSA. V shed 6 bases and J 0 bases; nucleotides not matched to a gene: 5.

This clone was found once. J is TRBJ1-2 and V is TRBV6-5, with D perhaps TRBD1 (5 bases). V was clipped by 0 bases and J by 6 bases, with 8 bases between them. Per the germline V gene, CDR1 is MNHEY and CDR2 is SVGAGI. There are 13 residues in the CDR3. The CDR3 sequence: CASSYSRGNGYTF. The CDR3 nucleotides read TGTGCCAGCAGTTACTCTCGGGGGAATGGCTACACCTTC.